The source of this T cell receptor beta chain is a study of vaccination effects on CD4 cells after COVID-19. Broader study findings: The study had few convalescent patients and no early post-infection timepoints.

Comments on this clone: Its antigen is unknown.

Following a roughly 11-day culture, CD4+ T cells were purified. Sometime from March through December 2020, the person acquired a SARS-CoV-2 infection that PCR confirmed. Either the BNT162b2 or mRNA-1273 vaccine was given to participants in two doses. Cultures had half their medium replaced with IL-2 medium on days 3 and 7. The repertoire was sequenced with immunoSEQ multiplex PCR; TCRdb's copy has only in-frame clones and lacks some. This table holds 30,000 to 35,000 clones, about 68% found once. This clonotype originated in a human donor who had a prior SARS-CoV-2 infection. Sequences were derived from CD4+ T cells from PBMCs cultured without peptide, sampled after COVID-19 vaccination.

The CDR3, as DNA: TGTGCCACCAGCTCGGGACAGGGCCGGGGCACCGGGGAGCTGTTTTTT. As protein: CATSSGQGRGTGELFF. The chain combines TRBV24-1 with TRBJ2-2; 9 nucleotides match TRBD1. The CDR3 totals 16 residues. Per germline, CDR1 KGHDR and CDR2 SFDVKD. V gave up 7 bases and J gave up 4 bases; unmatched junction bases: 9.